This TCR beta chain is drawn from a study of T-cell memory formation after mild COVID-19. Study-level results: The main location of contracting CD4+ clones was CM and EM, and that of contracting CD8+ clones was EMRA.

Constant-segment primers served in 5'RACE that generated TCR alpha and TCR beta cDNA libraries bearing sample barcodes and UMIs. TCRdb reanalysed the 5' RACE reads using MiXCR and keeps one entry per CDR3 protein. The sample records hundreds of thousands of distinct CDR3 sequences, around 21% being singletons. In germline, CDR1 is DFQATT, CDR2 SNEGSKA (reference sequence). Trimming pared 6 bases from V and 0 bases from J, leaving 21 bases between. CDR3 length: 17 amino acids. This clonotype came up a few times. Its antigen is currently unknown. Sequencing used PBMCs or a T cell subset sorted from them (not recorded which). The sequence was obtained from an adult woman who had mild COVID-19 (a few samples of this study predate the infection). Cell type and time point are not known. The chain employs TRBV20-1 and TRBJ2-4; D gene ambiguous. CDR3 amino acids: CSAKLLALEVAKNIQYF. The CDR3 DNA follows: TGCAGTGCCAAGCTTCTGGCTCTCGAGGTAGCCAAAAACATTCAGTACTTC.